This is a list of T cell receptor beta chains from one sample in a study of CD8 T cells in ankylosing spondylitis. TCRdb ran MiXCR on the 5' RACE reads and lists one entry per CDR3 protein. The sample lists tens of thousands of distinct CDR3 sequences, just under 9% seen once, with around 30% in the top ten. Sequenced: blood, either unsorted or a sorted T cell fraction (not recorded which). These receptors were obtained from a male donor with ankylosing spondylitis. The CDR3 runs from the conserved cysteine through the conserved F or W. Each record gives: clone size, D gene, J gene, V gene, CDR3 protein, CDR3 DNA. The D gene is left open where the match is weak. Some rows mark clone size as missing; the rest say once, few, many or name a class of expanded clone.

>many|-|TRBJ2-7|TRBV27
CASSLQLGQFYEQYF
TGTGCCAGCAGTTTACAGTTGGGACAATTCTACGAGCAGTACTTC
>-|-|TRBJ2-3|TRBV27
CASTHYVGGTDTQYF
TGTGCCAGCACCCATTATGTGGGGGGCACAGATACGCAGTATTTT
>few|-|TRBJ2-7|TRBV5-1
CASMSPRSDEQYF
TGCGCCAGCATGAGCCCAAGATCTGACGAGCAGTACTTC
>few|TRBD2|TRBJ2-7|TRBV7-6
CASSLLREGPEQYF
TGTGCCAGCAGCTTATTGCGGGAGGGCCCCGAGCAGTACTTC
>few|TRBD1|TRBJ1-4|TRBV12-3/TRBV12-4
CASRDRTGDKEKLFF
TGTGCCAGCAGAGACAGGACAGGGGACAAGGAAAAACTGTTTTTT
>many|TRBD1|TRBJ1-1|TRBV25-1
CASSVGGTVDTEAFF
TGTGCCAGCAGCGTCGGAGGGACAGTGGACACTGAAGCTTTCTTT
>many|TRBD2|TRBJ2-1|TRBV14
CASCLAGDPYNEQFF
TGTGCCAGTTGTCTAGCGGGGGACCCCTACAATGAGCAGTTCTTC
>-|TRBD1|TRBJ2-7|TRBV7-6
CASSPGQNYEQYF
TGTGCCAGCAGCCCGGGACAGAACTACGAGCAGTACTTC
>many|-|TRBJ1-1|TRBV12-3/TRBV12-4
CASRSGPGTEAFF
TGTGCCAGCAGATCCGGTCCGGGGACTGAAGCTTTCTTT
>once|TRBD2|TRBJ2-1|TRBV7-8
CASGLTSGRGNEQFF
TGTGCCAGCGGCTTAACTAGCGGGAGGGGGAATGAGCAGTTCTTC
>few|-|TRBJ2-7|TRBV15
CATSSMGRSDEQYF
TGTGCCACCAGCAGCATGGGACGAAGCGACGAGCAGTACTTC
>-|-|TRBJ2-3|TRBV9
CASSVELAAPTDTQYF
TGTGCCAGCAGCGTAGAACTAGCAGCCCCCACAGATACGCAGTATTTT
>many|-|TRBJ2-3|TRBV5-1
CASSLESPSTDTQYF
TGCGCCAGCAGCTTGGAGAGCCCTAGCACAGATACGCAGTATTTT
>few|-|TRBJ2-2|TRBV11-2
CASSLDGGELFF
TGTGCCAGCAGCTTAGACGGCGGGGAGCTGTTTTTT
>many|-|TRBJ1-1|TRBV5-1
CASSLSLQGTEAFF
TGCGCCAGCAGCTTGAGTCTGCAGGGGACGGAAGCTTTCTTT
>many|TRBD1|TRBJ2-1|TRBV27
CASSLGDRGYNEQFF
TGTGCCAGCAGCCTCGGGGACAGGGGTTACAATGAGCAGTTCTTC
>few|TRBD2|TRBJ2-2|TRBV10-3
CAILAANTGELFF
TGTGCCATCCTAGCGGCAAACACCGGGGAGCTGTTTTTT
>-|-|TRBJ2-2|TRBV29-1
CSVDLTGSGELFF
TGCAGCGTTGATTTAACAGGCTCCGGGGAGCTGTTTTTT
>many|-|TRBJ1-6|TRBV7-8
CASSLALPGRVDSPLHF
TGTGCCAGCAGCTTAGCGCTTCCGGGACGAGTGGATTCACCCCTCCACTTT
>few|TRBD2|TRBJ2-2|TRBV7-7
CASSLEAAGGTGELFF
TGTGCCAGCAGCTTGGAAGCGGCGGGAGGGACCGGGGAGCTGTTTTTT
>few|-|TRBJ2-1|TRBV7-9
CASSFPEQFF
TGTGCCAGCAGCTTCCCGGAGCAGTTCTTC
>few|-|TRBJ1-1|TRBV20-1
CSARVGQLFRRGTEAFF
TGCAGTGCTAGAGTAGGACAGCTCTTCCGACGGGGCACTGAAGCTTTCTTT
>few|-|TRBJ1-6|TRBV3-1
CASSQDPIRRSSYNSPLHF
TGTGCCAGCAGCCAAGACCCTATACGGAGGAGCTCCTATAATTCACCCCTCCACTTT
>few|-|TRBJ2-7|TRBV7-9
CASSLVGGYEQYF
TGTGCCAGCAGCTTAGTCGGAGGCTACGAGCAGTACTTC
>many|-|TRBJ1-3|TRBV30
CAWSYDTIYF
TGTGCCTGGAGTTATGACACCATATATTTT
>-|TRBD2|TRBJ2-7|TRBV6-5
CASSYSGPAGGPYEQYF
TGTGCCAGCAGTTACTCGGGACCAGCGGGAGGGCCCTACGAGCAGTACTTC
>many|TRBD2|TRBJ2-1|TRBV5-1
CASSLSGGNEQFF
TGCGCCAGCAGCTTATCGGGGGGAAATGAGCAGTTCTTC
>once|-|TRBJ2-7|TRBV20-1
CSARDGGAATYEQYF
TGCAGTGCTAGAGATGGGGGGGCAGCGACCTACGAGCAGTACTTC
>many|-|TRBJ2-7|TRBV20-1
CSAVSRENYEQYF
TGCAGTGCTGTAAGCCGGGAGAACTACGAGCAGTACTTC
>-|-|TRBJ2-2|TRBV7-9
CASSLARPTGELFF
TGTGCCAGCAGCTTAGCCAGACCGACCGGGGAGCTGTTTTTT
>many|TRBD2|TRBJ2-1|TRBV27
CASSSGISGTNEQFF
TGTGCCAGCTCCTCCGGGATTAGCGGGACTAATGAGCAGTTCTTC
>-|-|TRBJ2-3|TRBV5-1
CASSPGWAYTDTQYF
TGCGCCAGCAGCCCAGGGTGGGCATACACAGATACGCAGTATTTT
>few|-|TRBJ2-7|TRBV11-2
CASSLALASYEQYF
TGTGCCAGCAGCTTAGCCTTGGCGAGCTACGAGCAGTACTTC
>many|-|TRBJ2-1|TRBV11-2
CASSLGTAYNEQFF
TGTGCCAGCAGCTTAGGAACAGCCTACAATGAGCAGTTCTTC
>many|-|TRBJ2-1|TRBV27
CASSLYGRIYDEQFF
TGTGCCAGCAGTTTATACGGTCGAATCTACGATGAGCAGTTCTTC
>-|-|TRBJ2-7|TRBV3-1
CASSQEAATVYEQYF
TGTGCCAGCAGCCAAGAGGCAGCGACAGTCTACGAGCAGTACTTC
>many|-|TRBJ2-7|TRBV5-6
CASSLESQIDHEQYF
TGTGCCAGCAGCTTGGAAAGCCAGATCGACCACGAGCAGTACTTC
>few|-|TRBJ2-5|TRBV5-1
CASSLGTNQETQYF
TGCGCCAGCAGCTTGGGGACAAACCAAGAGACCCAGTACTTC
>many|-|TRBJ2-7|TRBV5-6
CASSLVGSSYEQYF
TGTGCCAGCAGCTTGGTTGGGAGTTCCTACGAGCAGTACTTC
>many|TRBD1|TRBJ2-1|TRBV2
CASRTTGYNEQFF
TGTGCCAGCCGCACGACAGGGTACAATGAGCAGTTCTTC